This TCR beta chain comes out of a study of cytomegalovirus exposure and HLA in healthy donors. Broader study findings: TCR beta chains numbering some 150 were designated cytomegalovirus-associated. When the data were analyzed later, several of the most significant clusters appeared to be linked to common viral pathogens.

The primer mix had 60 Vbeta and 13 Jbeta primers. In the study's own analysis: An analysis that came later counted 80 million or so unique TCR beta chains, roughly 11 million shared. Sequencing used immunoSEQ multiplex PCR; TCRdb keeps in-frame clones, though not all of them. V, J and clone size reflect that table, while D and trimming were determined from the DNA. The sample includes about 93,000 clones, roughly 75% of them seen just once. Regarding this clone: The antigen remains undetermined.

The CDR3 sequence is 11 residues long. V shed 4 bases and J shed 2 bases, with 3 bases lying between them. The V gene's germline CDR1 is SGHRS and CDR2 YFSETQ. The clonotype originates from a man aged 25 to 45 in good health and CMV-seronegative. V gene TRBV5-1 combines with J gene TRBJ1-1; D uncertain. The sample comprised PBMCs. CDR3 sequence: CASSRNTEAFF. CDR3 in DNA: TGCGCCAGCAGCCGTAACACTGAAGCTTTCTTT.